These 32 T cell receptor beta chains originate from one sample sequenced in a study of blood T cell repertoires in COVID-19. Repertoires were generated with immunoSEQ multiplex PCR, while TCRdb's copy carries only in-frame clones and drops some. The data show around 310,000 clones, around nine tenths seen once. Sequencing was performed on peripheral blood. The receptors were sampled from a woman aged 55 to 70 with acute or convalescent COVID-19.

This chain uses TRBV5-1 with TRBJ2-5; 7 nucleotides agree with TRBD2. Looked up from germline, CDR1 is SGHRS and CDR2 is YFSETQ. With 4 bases clipped from V and 2 bases from J, the junction kept 8 bases outside the gene matches. The CDR3 has 15 residues. CDR3 sequence reads: CASSPAPAGQETQYF. CDR3 DNA: TGCGCCAGCAGCCCGGCGCCAGCGGGGCAAGAGACCCAGTACTTC.

The chain has TRBV29-1 and TRBJ2-7, with TRBD2 identical over 8 bases. V gave up 2 bases and J gave up 4 bases; unmatched junction bases: 7. Germline V gives CDR1 SQVTM, CDR2 ANQGSEA. The CDR3 is 14 residues long. Here the CDR3 reads CSVERGGYWYEQYF. The CDR3 DNA reads as TGCAGCGTTGAACGGGGGGGCTATTGGTACGAGCAGTACTTC.

The chain couples TRBV28 to TRBJ1-2; possible D gene TRBD1, 6 bases. The CDR3 contains 13 residues. Germline CDR1 MDHEN, CDR2 SYDVKM. The V gene lost 7 bases and the J gene lost 2 bases, with 11 bases spanning the gap. The CDR3 reads CASNLDSNYGYTF. The CDR3 DNA is TGTGCCAGCAACCTGGACAGCAACTATGGCTACACCTTC.

This chain links TRBV7-9 with TRBJ1-2; D ambiguous. CDR3 length: 13 amino acids. CDR1 is SEHNR and CDR2 is FQNEAQ in the germline V gene (reference sequence). V was clipped by 3 bases and J by 0 bases, with 5 bases between them. The CDR3 DNA follows: TGTGCCAGCAGCTTGTTAGCTAACTATGGCTACACCTTC. Amino acids: CASSLLANYGYTF.

V and J are TRBV14 and TRBJ2-2, with 11 bases matching TRBD2. V shed 5 bases, J shed 5 bases, and the junction held 4 bases outside the gene matches. This CDR3 spans 15 amino acids. The germline gives CDR1 SGHDN, CDR2 FVKESK. The CDR3 nucleotides read TGTGCCAGCAGCAAAAGGACTAGCGGGACCGGGGAGCTGTTTTTT. This gives the protein CASSKRTSGTGELFF.

The chain employs TRBV5-1 and TRBJ1-4, with D hard to call. This CDR3 contains 15 residues. The V gene lost 0 bases and the J gene lost 5 bases, with 11 bases spanning the gap. From germline, CDR1 is SGHRS and CDR2 YFSETQ. The CDR3 reads CASSLAGRGNEKLFF. The DNA for the CDR3 is TGCGCCAGCAGCTTGGCCGGGAGAGGAAATGAAAAACTGTTTTTT. The whole variable domain, remainder taken from reference TRBV5-1 and TRBJ1-4, is KAGVTQTPRYLIKTRGQQVTLSCSPISGHRSVSWYQQTPGQGLQFLFEYFSETQRNKGNFPGRFSGRQFSNSRSEMNVSTLELGDSALYLCASSLAGRGNEKLFFGSGTQLSVL.

CDR3 sequence reads: CASSRDRGGSTGELFF. DNA for the CDR3: TGTGCCAGCAGCCGGGACAGGGGAGGTAGCACCGGGGAGCTGTTTTTT. The rearrangement uses TRBV7-2 and TRBJ2-2; 10 positions match TRBD1. Looked up from germline, CDR1 is SGHTA and CDR2 is FQGNSA. Trimming at V came to 5 bases and at J to 4 bases, leaving 7 bases not matched to a gene. The CDR3 loop spans 16 amino acids.

V gene TRBV2 combines with J gene TRBJ1-1, with D uncertain. CDR3 length equals 16 residues. Germline V gene sequence: CDR1 SNHLY, CDR2 FYNNEI. Trimming took 7 bases from V and 3 from J, leaving 21 bases between them. In DNA form, the CDR3 reads TGTGCCAGCATAGCCACCGGCCGGTTCTGGGACACTGAAGCTTTCTTT. This translates into CASIATGRFWDTEAFF.

This clone was detected only once. The chain recombines TRBV28 with TRBJ1-2; 11 bases match TRBD1. Germline CDR1 reads MDHEN; CDR2 reads SYDVKM. Trimming cost V 9 bases and J 4 bases; bases outside gene matches: 7. The CDR3 has 14 amino acids. CDR3 in amino acids: CASKPGQGGYGYTF. CDR3 DNA sequence: TGTGCCAGTAAACCGGGACAGGGGGGCTATGGCTACACCTTC.

The gene calls are TRBV2 and TRBJ1-2; 7 bases align to TRBD1. The length of the CDR3 is 13 residues. Germline V gene data show CDR1 as SNHLY and CDR2 as FYNNEI. Trimming took 8 bases from V and 4 from J; bases not matched to a gene: 7. CDR3 residues: CASGRDSSYGYTF. Here the CDR3 DNA reads TGTGCCAGCGGACGGGACAGTAGCTATGGCTACACCTTC.

This clone was counted a single time. J is TRBJ1-2 and V is TRBV9; D is perhaps TRBD1 (6 bases). Germline V gene sequence: CDR1 SGDLS, CDR2 YYNGEE. CDR3 length equals 13 residues. The V end was cut by 7 bases, the J end by 8 bases, with 18 bases between. The CDR3: CASSGHREEGYTF. The CDR3 DNA is TGTGCCAGCTCGGGACACCGCGAAGAGGGCTACACCTTC.

The V and J genes are TRBV7-3 and TRBJ2-7, with 7 bases matching TRBD2. V gave up 6 bases and J gave up 6 bases; unmatched junction bases: 11. The CDR3 contains 14 residues. CDR1 and CDR2 from the germline V gene are SGHTA and FQGTGA. This CDR3 is CASSRGGSLLEQYF. DNA of the CDR3: TGTGCCAGCAGTCGCGGGGGATCCCTCCTCGAGCAGTACTTC.

V is TRBV25-1 and J is TRBJ1-2; no clear D gene. Per the germline V gene, CDR1 is MGHDK and CDR2 is SYGVNS. This CDR3 is 14 amino acids long. V was trimmed by 1 base and J by 8 bases, leaving 14 bases between them. The CDR3 protein is CASSEWGGSYGYTF. CDR3 nucleotide sequence: TGTGCCAGCAGTGAATGGGGAGGGTCCTACGGCTACACCTTC.

This chain links TRBV5-4 with TRBJ1-6, with D unclear. Germline CDR1 reads SGHNT; CDR2 reads YYREEE (reference sequence). The CDR3 is 14 amino acids. The V and J ends lost 4 bases and 0 bases respectively, with 5 bases between them. CDR3: CASSTSSYNSPLHF. The DNA of the CDR3 is TGTGCCAGCAGCACCAGCTCCTATAATTCACCCCTCCACTTT.

The chain uses TRBV13 and TRBJ2-1, with 7 bases lining up with TRBD1. Unmatched junction bases numbered 14, after V lost 8 bases and J lost 1 base. Germline V gene sequence: CDR1 PRHDT, CDR2 FYEKMQ (reference sequence). The CDR3 has 17 residues. The CDR3 here is CASPSGQTIISYNEQFF. The CDR3 nucleotides are TGTGCCAGCCCCTCGGGACAGACGATCATTTCCTACAATGAGCAGTTCTTC.

This sequence joins TRBV4-2 and TRBJ1-5, with TRBD1 matching over 8 bases. The CDR3 length is 15 residues. Germline assignment: CDR1 LGHNA and CDR2 YNFKEQ. Trimming took 0 bases from V and 5 from J; bases not matched to a gene: 3. The CDR3 coding sequence is TGTGCCAGCAGCCAAGACCAGGGGGCGCATCAGCCCCAGCATTTT. This encodes CASSQDQGAHQPQHF.

The chain combines TRBV27 with TRBJ1-1, with TRBD1 matching 7 bases. Germline V gene data show CDR1 as MNHEY and CDR2 as SMNVEV (reference sequence). The V segment lost 3 bases and the J segment 1 base; nucleotides outside the gene matches: 2. The CDR3 runs to 14 residues. DNA of the CDR3: TGTGCCAGCAGTTTGACAGGGCGGAACACTGAAGCTTTCTTT. Encoded protein: CASSLTGRNTEAFF.

The CDR3 DNA reads TGTGCCAGCAGTTTATTACAGGGGGCCAGCAATCAGCCCCAGCATTTT. This translates into CASSLLQGASNQPQHF. The chain joins TRBV28 to TRBJ1-5; 9 bases line up with TRBD1. This CDR3 is built from 16 residues. The V segment lost 1 base and the J segment 1 base; nucleotides outside the gene matches: 2. Per the germline V gene, CDR1 is MDHEN and CDR2 is SYDVKM.

The chain carries TRBV7-2 and TRBJ2-7, with 10 bases lining up with TRBD1. The CDR3 consists of 15 residues. Germline CDR1 reads SGHTA; CDR2 reads FQGNSA. After removal of 5 bases from V and 5 bases from J, the junction contained 9 bases not matched to a gene. The chain's CDR3 is CASSLSGTGVHEQYF. CDR3 DNA: TGTGCCAGCAGCCTATCCGGGACAGGGGTACACGAGCAGTACTTC.

The rearrangement uses TRBV30 and TRBJ2-5; 9 bases fit TRBD1. The closer fit of TRBJ2-7 to the DNA end suggests the J call may be wrong. CDR1 is GTSNPN and CDR2 is SVGIG in the germline V gene (reference sequence). The CDR3 length is 14 residues. CDR3 sequence (DNA): TGTGCCTGGAGTTTCTGGGGACAGGGCTACGAGCAGTACTTC. It specifies CAWSFWGQGYEQYF.

Only one count was recorded for this clone. The chain uses TRBV6-8 and TRBJ2-3; TRBD2 agrees at 10 bases. V lost 8 bases and J lost 6; bases outside the gene matches: 5. Germline CDR1 MNHGY, CDR2 SAAAGT. The CDR3 covers 13 residues. CDR3 residues: CASAASGSDTQYF. The DNA for the CDR3 is TGTGCCAGCGCGGCTAGCGGGAGTGATACGCAGTATTTT.

This chain uses TRBV7-9 with TRBJ1-5, with D uncertain. There are 12 residues in the CDR3. Trimming took 1 base from V and 5 from J, leaving 3 bases between them. The V gene's germline CDR1 is SEHNR and CDR2 FQNEAQ (reference sequence). As DNA, the CDR3 is TGTGCCAGCAGCTTAGTAGATCAGCCCCAGCATTTT. The encoded protein is CASSLVDQPQHF.

J is TRBJ2-1 and V is TRBV5-6; tentative D call: TRBD1 (7 bases). V was clipped by 3 bases and J by 6 bases, with 16 bases between them. Looked up from germline, CDR1 is SGHDT and CDR2 is YYEEEE. This CDR3 contains 15 residues. The DNA of the CDR3 is TGTGCCAGCAGCTCACGGACGCAGGGGGGCAATGAGCAGTTCTTC. This sequence encodes CASSSRTQGGNEQFF.

Notes on this clone: This sample also contains other DNA sequences that code for the same CDR3. The chain recombines TRBV12-3 or TRBV12-4 with TRBJ2-3; D unclear. V was pared by 2 bases and J by 6 bases, with 6 bases between. The CDR3 is made up of 12 amino acids. Written as DNA, the CDR3 is TGTGCCAGCAGTTTATACGGGGATACGCAGTATTTT. It specifies CASSLYGDTQYF.

V is TRBV3-1 (or the pseudogene TRBV3-2) and J is TRBJ1-1, with D possibly TRBD1 on 6 matching bases. The V gene lost 1 base and the J gene lost 11 bases, with 14 bases spanning the gap. The germline gives CDR1 LGHDT, CDR2 YNNKEL (reference sequence). This CDR3 spans 13 amino acids. DNA of the CDR3: TGTGCCAGCAGCCAAGTTTCAGGGGACGGGGCTTTCTTT. Translation: CASSQVSGDGAFF.

The chain employs TRBV6-6 and TRBJ2-1; TRBD2 matches at 16 bases. With 6 bases clipped from V and 7 bases from J, the junction kept 15 bases outside the gene matches. The CDR3 loop spans 19 amino acids. Germline V gene sequence: CDR1 MNHNY, CDR2 SVGAGI (reference sequence). The CDR3 nucleotides are TGTGCCAGCAGCCGAGGGTTTACCGGGACTAGCGGGAGGGGAAATGAGCAGTTCTTC. It encodes CASSRGFTGTSGRGNEQFF.

The V gene is TRBV7-2, the J gene TRBJ2-1, with 11 bases lining up with TRBD2. With 6 bases clipped from V and 3 bases from J, the junction kept 13 bases outside the gene matches. CDR3 length: 18 amino acids. CDR1 is SGHTA and CDR2 is FQGNSA in the germline V gene. CDR3 coding DNA: TGTGCCAGCAGTCCAGGGTTAGCGGGAGGGCCTTTCTACAATGAGCAGTTCTTC. This translates into CASSPGLAGGPFYNEQFF. The entire variable domain, with the rest obtained from reference TRBV7-2 and TRBJ2-1, is as follows: GAGVSQSPSNKVTEKGKDVELRCDPISGHTALYWYRQSLGQGLEFLIYFQGNSAPDKSGLPSDRFSAERTGGSVSTLTIQRTQQEDSAVYLCASSPGLAGGPFYNEQFFGPGTRLTVL.

This chain links TRBV6-5 with TRBJ1-4, with D unclear. CDR3 size: 15 residues. Trimming removed 8 bases at V and 5 bases at J, with 18 bases between. The germline CDR1 and CDR2 sequences are MNHEY and SVGAGI. As DNA, the CDR3 is TGTGCCAGCGCTTCCTCCGGGTATCCAAATGAAAAACTGTTTTTT. It codes for CASASSGYPNEKLFF.

The V gene is TRBV6-5, the J gene TRBJ1-1; 7 bases are a match to TRBD1. Germline V lookup: CDR1 MNHEY, CDR2 SVGAGI. This CDR3 region has 16 residues. V lost 0 bases, J lost 8 bases, and 12 bases stayed unmatched. CDR3 residues: CASSYSISGQEREAFF. CDR3 nucleotides: TGTGCCAGCAGTTACTCGATATCCGGACAGGAAAGGGAAGCTTTCTTT.

CDR3 sequence (DNA): TGTGCCAGCAGGCAGGCCCCCGGGGGGGAGCAGTACTTC. This translates into CASRQAPGGEQYF. The rearrangement links TRBV14 to TRBJ2-7; 7 positions agree with TRBD2. The CDR3 length is 13 residues. Germline V gene lookup returns CDR1 SGHDN and CDR2 FVKESK. The V segment lost 6 bases and the J segment 7 bases; nucleotides outside the gene matches: 9.

V gene TRBV28 combines with J gene TRBJ1-1, with 8 bases identical to TRBD1. The CDR3 length is 14 residues. CDR1 and CDR2 from the germline V gene are MDHEN and SYDVKM. The V and J ends lost 7 bases and 5 bases, in that order; junction bases with no gene match: 9. CDR3 in DNA: TGTGCCAGCATTGGATGGACAGGGCGGACTGAAGCTTTCTTT. Encoded protein: CASIGWTGRTEAFF.

The genes are TRBV5-4 and TRBJ2-7; 10 bases are shared with TRBD2. J lost 7 bases, V lost 1 base, and 5 bases had no gene match. The CDR3 length is 14 residues. Germline V CDR1 and CDR2: SGHNT, YYREEE (reference sequence). The CDR3 region has the DNA TGTGCCAGCAGCTTGAGCGGGGGGGCACGGGAGCAGTACTTC. Amino acid sequence: CASSLSGGAREQYF.